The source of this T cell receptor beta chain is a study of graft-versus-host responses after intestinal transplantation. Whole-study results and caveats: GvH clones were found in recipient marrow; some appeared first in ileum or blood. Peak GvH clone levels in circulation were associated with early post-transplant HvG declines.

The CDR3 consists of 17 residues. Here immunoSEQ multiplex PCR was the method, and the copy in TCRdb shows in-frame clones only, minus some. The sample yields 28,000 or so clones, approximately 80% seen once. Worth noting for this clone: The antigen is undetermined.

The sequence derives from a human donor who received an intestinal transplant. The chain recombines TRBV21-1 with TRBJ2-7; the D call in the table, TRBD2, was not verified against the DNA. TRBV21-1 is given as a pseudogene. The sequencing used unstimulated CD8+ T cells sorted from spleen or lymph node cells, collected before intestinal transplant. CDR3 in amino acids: CASSTVPGAGGPYEQYF. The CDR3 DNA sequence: TGTGCCAGCAGCACGGTCCCGGGAGCGGGGGGCCCCTACGAGCAGTACTTC.